This TCR beta chain was observed in a study of cytomegalovirus exposure and HLA in healthy donors. Study results and limitations: In a later analysis, most CMV-associated TCR beta chains appeared HLA-restricted. It was likely that a cluster of highly shared sequence variants was a sequencing artifact. In a later analysis, specific HLA alleles were associated with approximately 17,000 TCR beta sequences at a 0.05 false discovery rate.

60 Vbeta and 13 Jbeta primers were used in PCR. Sequencing was performed with immunoSEQ multiplex PCR; in TCRdb, only in-frame clones are kept and a portion is missing. The sample shows roughly 120,000 clones, and less than 3.5% sits with its ten largest clones. There are 13 residues in the CDR3. The ends were cut back, 4 bases at V and 7 bases at J, with 11 bases in the middle. CDR1 KGHSH and CDR2 LQKENI come from the germline V gene. In the case of this clone: What it binds is not known.

The sequence came from a man aged 25-45 years in good health and CMV-seronegative. The specimen sequenced was PBMCs. The chain joins TRBV18 to TRBJ2-1; the D gene is possibly TRBD2 (5 bases). CDR3 nucleotide sequence: TGTGCCAGCTCACACCCCCCGGGGAATGAGCAGTTCTTC. This encodes CASSHPPGNEQFF.